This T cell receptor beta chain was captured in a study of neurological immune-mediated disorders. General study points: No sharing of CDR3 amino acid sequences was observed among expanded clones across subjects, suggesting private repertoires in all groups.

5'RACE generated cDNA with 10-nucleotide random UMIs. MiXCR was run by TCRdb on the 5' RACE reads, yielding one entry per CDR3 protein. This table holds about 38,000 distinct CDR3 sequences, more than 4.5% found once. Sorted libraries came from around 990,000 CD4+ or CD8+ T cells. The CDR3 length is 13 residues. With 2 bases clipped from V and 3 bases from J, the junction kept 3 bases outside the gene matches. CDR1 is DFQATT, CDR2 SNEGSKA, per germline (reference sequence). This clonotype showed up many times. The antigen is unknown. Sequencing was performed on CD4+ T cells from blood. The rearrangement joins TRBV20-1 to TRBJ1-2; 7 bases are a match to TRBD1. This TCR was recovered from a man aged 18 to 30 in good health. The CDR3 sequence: CSARPTGDYGYTF. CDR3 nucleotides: TGCAGTGCTAGACCTACAGGGGACTATGGCTACACCTTC.